Following are 28 T cell receptor beta chains from one sample sequenced in a study of OX40 agonist ivuxolimab in advanced cancers. Library generation was performed with the immunoSEQ multiplex PCR assay. TCRdb carries this immuneACCESS record with in-frame sequences only. Its versions omit some clonotypes, under half of them owing to an unresolved V gene in the studies checked, with the rest unexplained. This sample lists some 58,000 clones; about 88% were detected once. The ten top clones hold about 0.8% of the sample. The sample was CD4+ or CD8+ T cells sorted from blood, taken in a trial of the OX40 agonist ivuxolimab. The receptor source for this set is an adult with an advanced solid tumor such as melanoma, head and neck, liver or kidney cancer.

The chain is built from TRBV29-1 and TRBJ2-5; perhaps TRBD2 as D (7 bases). The germline V gene encodes CDR1 SQVTM and CDR2 ANQGSEA. The CDR3 has 13 residues. Here the CDR3 DNA reads TGCACCATCCTGGGGGGGGGCAGAGAGACCCAGTACTTC. This encodes CTILGGGRETQYF.

The chain is built from TRBV7-2 and TRBJ1-1, with TRBD1 as a possible D gene (6 bases). The CDR3 extends over 13 amino acids. Germline CDR1 reads SGHTA; CDR2 reads FQGNSA. V was pared by 2 bases and J by 11 bases, with 15 bases between. The CDR3 DNA follows: TGTGCCAGCAGCTTAAACGGGCAGGGGTTTGCTTTCTTT. It is translated as CASSLNGQGFAFF. Variable domain in full (rest from reference TRBV7-2 and TRBJ1-1): GAGVSQSPSNKVTEKGKDVELRCDPISGHTALYWYRQSLGQGLEFLIYFQGNSAPDKSGLPSDRFSAERTGGSVSTLTIQRTQQEDSAVYLCASSLNGQGFAFFGQGTRLTVV.

The chain's CDR3 is CASTSPRLNYGYTF. The CDR3 DNA sequence: TGTGCCAGCACCTCCCCCCGACTTAACTATGGCTACACCTTC. V and J are TRBV6-6 and TRBJ1-2; D call uncertain. CDR1 MNHNY and CDR2 SVGAGI come from the germline V gene (reference sequence). Trimming pared 7 bases from V and 1 base from J, leaving 13 bases between. CDR3 length equals 14 residues.

The gene calls are TRBV2 and TRBJ1-4, with a weak D call TRBD1 (5 bases). This CDR3 spans 15 amino acids. Germline values: CDR1 SNHLY, CDR2 FYNNEI. Trimming pared 6 bases from V and 4 bases from J, leaving 15 bases between. Here the CDR3 reads CASRGRGQFNEKLFF. The CDR3 region has the DNA TGTGCCAGCAGGGGACGTGGGCAGTTTAATGAAAAACTGTTTTTT.

This rearrangement joins TRBV19 to TRBJ2-5; TRBD1 agrees at 9 bases. Per the germline V gene, CDR1 is LNHDA and CDR2 is SQIVND (reference sequence). V shed 6 bases, J shed 6 bases, and the junction held 11 bases outside the gene matches. The CDR3 is made up of 15 amino acids. The CDR3 loop reads CASRGGTGIGQTQYF. CDR3 nucleotide sequence: TGTGCCAGTAGAGGGGGGACAGGGATCGGGCAGACCCAGTACTTC. Combining the CDR3 with reference TRBV19 and TRBJ2-5 gives the whole variable domain DGGITQSPKYLFRKEGQNVTLSCEQNLNHDAMYWYRQDPGQGLRLIYYSQIVNDFQKGDIAEGYSVSREKKESFPLTVTSAQKNPTAFYLCASRGGTGIGQTQYFGPGTRLLVL.

This chain links TRBV27 with TRBJ2-3; the match to TRBD1 covers 8 bases. CDR3 length: 16 amino acids. Looked up from germline, CDR1 is MNHEY and CDR2 is SMNVEV (reference sequence). Germline trimming cut 3 bases from V and 2 bases from J; bases unmatched to any gene: 7. The chain's CDR3 is CASSFRQGMVTDTQYF. CDR3 coding DNA: TGTGCCAGCAGTTTCAGACAGGGGATGGTCACAGATACGCAGTATTTT.

The CDR3 here is CSVGPSGATKETQYF. CDR3 in DNA: TGCAGCGTTGGGCCTAGCGGGGCTACTAAAGAGACCCAGTACTTC. The rearrangement joins TRBV29-1 to TRBJ2-5, with 9 bases that match TRBD2. The CDR3 extends over 15 amino acids. J gave up 3 bases and V 4 bases, and 9 bases lay outside the gene matches. CDR1 is SQVTM, CDR2 ANQGSEA, per germline. The full variable domain, its missing parts supplied by reference TRBV29-1 and TRBJ2-5, is SAVISQKPSRDICQRGTSLTIQCQVDSQVTMMFWYRQQPGQSLTLIATANQGSEATYESGFVIDKFPISRPNLTFSTLTVSNMSPEDSSIYLCSVGPSGATKETQYFGPGTRLLVL.

The chain joins TRBV5-1 to TRBJ2-7; the match to TRBD1 covers 7 bases. This CDR3 has 14 amino acids. Germline loops: CDR1 SGHRS, CDR2 YFSETQ. With V trimmed by 0 bases and J by 2 bases, 2 bases remained unmatched. The CDR3 spells CASSLGQGAYEQYF. In DNA form, the CDR3 reads TGCGCCAGCAGCTTGGGGCAGGGGGCCTACGAGCAGTACTTC.

The V gene is TRBV5-6, the J gene TRBJ2-7; D is perhaps TRBD1 (5 bases). The CDR3 covers 13 residues. Trimming removed 0 bases from V and 7 bases from J, with 11 bases in between. The germline V gene encodes CDR1 SGHDT and CDR2 YYEEEE. In nucleotides, the CDR3 is TGTGCCAGCAGCTTGGAATGGGCAGGGGAGCAGTACTTC. Protein sequence: CASSLEWAGEQYF.

The chain is built from TRBV2 and TRBJ1-6, with D uncertain. The CDR3 runs 19 residues. CDR1 and CDR2 from the germline V gene are SNHLY and FYNNEI. V was pared by 6 bases and J by 9 bases, with 30 bases between. CDR3 sequence: CASSETGEPSLLLRSPLHF. The CDR3 DNA is TGTGCCAGCAGCGAAACTGGGGAGCCCTCTCTCTTACTCCGTTCACCCCTCCACTTT.

The rearrangement joins TRBV28 to TRBJ2-1; the match to TRBD1 covers 7 bases. The CDR3 has 15 amino acids. J was trimmed by 5 bases and V by 7 bases; bases with no gene match: 11. Germline CDR1 and CDR2: MDHEN and SYDVKM. CDR3 loop: CASMGQGVIDNEQFF. For the CDR3, the DNA is TGTGCCAGCATGGGCCAGGGGGTGATCGACAATGAGCAGTTCTTC.

The CDR3: CASSYSGAEAFF. The CDR3 nucleotides read TGTGCCAGCAGTTACTCAGGAGCTGAAGCTTTCTTT. The chain recombines TRBV6-5 with TRBJ1-1; D gene unclear. Trimming cost V 0 bases and J 6 bases, with 5 bases left between them. Germline values: CDR1 MNHEY, CDR2 SVGAGI. The CDR3 loop spans 12 amino acids.

The chain has TRBV5-1 and TRBJ1-1; 8 bases align to TRBD1. The CDR3 totals 15 residues. After removal of 6 bases from V and 4 bases from J, the junction contained 11 bases not matched to a gene. Germline lookup yields CDR1 SGHRS and CDR2 YFSETQ. CDR3 sequence (DNA): TGCGCCAGCACCAATTCAGGGGGCCGGGGCACTGAAGCTTTCTTT. Residues: CASTNSGGRGTEAFF.

This chain links TRBV4-3 with TRBJ1-2, with D unresolved. CDR3 length: 13 residues. V was pared by 0 bases and J by 4 bases, with 6 bases between. The germline CDR1 and CDR2 sequences are LGHNA and YSLEER. The CDR3 spells CASSQETFYGYTF. In DNA, the CDR3 is TGCGCCAGCAGCCAAGAGACGTTCTATGGCTACACCTTC.

V and J are TRBV14 and TRBJ2-5; D gene unclear. With the DNA end fitting TRBJ2-7 better, the J assignment may be wrong. The germline V gene has CDR1 SGHDN and CDR2 FVKESK. The CDR3 has 12 amino acids. In nucleotides, the CDR3 is TGTGCCAGCAGCCAATCTCCCTACGAGCAGTACTTC. It yields the protein CASSQSPYEQYF.

The chain recombines TRBV6-6 with TRBJ2-7; no reliable D call. The germline V gene has CDR1 MNHNY and CDR2 SVGAGI (reference sequence). This CDR3 contains 12 residues. V lost 0 bases, J lost 5 bases, and 5 bases lay in between. The CDR3 sequence: CASSYSADEQYF. The CDR3 nucleotides are TGTGCCAGCAGTTACTCCGCCGACGAGCAGTACTTC.

The chain joins TRBV6-6 to TRBJ1-3; D is possibly TRBD1 (5 bases). Germline V gives CDR1 MNHNY, CDR2 SVGAGI (reference sequence). V lost 5 bases to trimming and J lost 9 bases, with 14 bases between them. This CDR3 comprises 13 residues. CDR3 loop: CASSPLGEGTIYF. In DNA, the CDR3 is TGTGCCAGCAGTCCACTGGGGGAAGGCACCATATATTTT.

The genes are TRBV20-1 and TRBJ2-1; D uncertain. The CDR3 contains 11 residues. V lost 0 bases to trimming and J lost 11 bases, with 8 bases between them. Germline V gene sequence: CDR1 DFQATT, CDR2 SNEGSKA (reference sequence). CDR3 residues: CSARDGSQQFF. For the CDR3, the DNA is TGCAGTGCTAGAGATGGCAGCCAGCAGTTCTTC.

V usage is TRBV14 and J usage is TRBJ2-5, with a possible D match to TRBD2 (6 bases). The J call may be wrong; the DNA end is better matched by TRBJ2-7. Germline V gene data show CDR1 as SGHDN and CDR2 as FVKESK. The CDR3 is 16 residues long. The CDR3 spells CASSHLTGGKSYEQYF. CDR3 coding DNA: TGTGCCAGCAGCCACCTAACCGGAGGGAAATCCTACGAGCAGTACTTC.

The chain has TRBV5-1 and TRBJ2-5, with 9 bases matching TRBD2. The CDR3 consists of 14 residues. V dropped 4 bases and J dropped 4; count of bases not matched to a gene: 5. The germline V gene encodes CDR1 SGHRS and CDR2 YFSETQ. In DNA, the CDR3 is TGCGCCAGCAGCCAGAGGGGACTAGCAGAGACCCAGTACTTC. It specifies CASSQRGLAETQYF.

The V and J genes are TRBV6-4 and TRBJ2-1; 7 bases fit TRBD2. V dropped 5 bases and J dropped 0; count of bases not matched to a gene: 4. Germline CDR1 MRHNA, CDR2 SNTAGT. The CDR3 spans 15 residues. The CDR3 loop is CASSLREGSYNEQFF. The CDR3 DNA follows: TGTGCCAGCAGTCTGAGGGAGGGCTCCTACAATGAGCAGTTCTTC.

Worth noting for this clone: This CDR3 is also generated by other DNA sequences in the sample. This chain uses TRBV19 with TRBJ2-5, with D unresolved. The germline CDR1 and CDR2 sequences are LNHDA and SQIVND (reference sequence). The CDR3 consists of 13 residues. The V and J ends lost 2 bases and 3 bases respectively, with 7 bases between them. Here the CDR3 reads CASSISREETQYF. Here the CDR3 DNA reads TGTGCCAGTAGTATAAGCAGAGAAGAGACCCAGTACTTC.

The chain couples TRBV5-6 to TRBJ1-2; D ambiguous. The CDR3 is made up of 17 amino acids. CDR1 and CDR2 from the germline V gene are SGHDT and YYEEEE. Trimming took off 2 bases at V and 2 bases at J, with 19 bases between the two ends. The CDR3 spells CASSFFGGPDLNYGYTF. The CDR3 DNA reads as TGTGCCAGCAGCTTCTTCGGTGGCCCTGACCTGAACTATGGCTACACCTTC.

The chain is built from TRBV5-1 and TRBJ1-2; D ambiguous. V was trimmed by 2 bases and J by 4 bases, leaving 12 bases between them. The CDR3 spans 14 residues. CDR1 is SGHRS and CDR2 is YFSETQ in the germline V gene. CDR3 nucleotides: TGCGCCAGCAGCTTAAACAGTCTTTCCTATGGCTACACCTTC. Its translation is CASSLNSLSYGYTF.

This chain joins TRBV6-9 and TRBJ1-6; D perhaps matches TRBD1 (5 bases). There are 14 residues in the CDR3. The germline CDR1 and CDR2 sequences are MNHGY and SVAAGI. V was shortened by 5 bases and J by 9 bases, with 14 bases between the two germline ends. The chain's CDR3 is CASSRGGLGSPLHF. CDR3 bases: TGTGCCAGCAGTCGGGGGGGATTAGGTTCACCCCTCCACTTT.

The chain employs TRBV18 and TRBJ1-6; no definite D call. Trimming removed 6 bases at V and 8 bases at J, with 11 bases between. This CDR3 contains 13 residues. The germline gives CDR1 KGHSH, CDR2 LQKENI. Here the CDR3 DNA reads TGTGCCAGCTCGCCAAGACCTGATTCACCCCTCCACTTT. Translated: CASSPRPDSPLHF.

This chain joins TRBV4-1 and TRBJ1-2; possibly TRBD1 for D (5 bases). This CDR3 region has 15 residues. CDR1 MGHRA and CDR2 YSYEKL come from the germline V gene. V shed 1 base and J shed 6 bases, with 15 bases lying between them. CDR3 region: CASSQAPPSGNGYTF. DNA of the CDR3: TGCGCCAGCAGCCAAGCTCCACCCTCAGGGAATGGCTACACCTTC.

V and J are TRBV6-1 and TRBJ1-4; 9 bases agree with TRBD1. CDR3 size: 15 residues. The V gene end was trimmed by 2 bases and the J gene end by 3 bases; junction bases not matched to a gene: 1. The germline V gene has CDR1 MNHNS and CDR2 SASEGT. This chain's CDR3 is CASSEWDRANEKLFF. The CDR3 DNA is TGTGCCAGCAGTGAATGGGACAGGGCTAATGAAAAACTGTTTTTT.